One TCR beta chain is described in this entry. The CDR3 has 14 amino acids. V shed 0 bases and J shed 3 bases, with 8 bases lying between them. Germline V lookup: CDR1 MGHRA, CDR2 YSYEKL. These data come from a study of blood T cell repertoires in COVID-19. The wider study: Sites across the United States, Italy and Spain contributed samples from acute and convalescent COVID-19. Sources were T cells, B-cell-depleted T cells, or PBMCs; the material itself was cDNA or gDNA.

Original methodology: Reference gene primer amplification gave nucleated cell count estimates. The table came from immunoSEQ multiplex PCR; TCRdb's copy has only in-frame clones and leaves some out. V and J calls and clone size are copied from that table; D and trimming were computed from the DNA. The repertoire holds about 50,000 clones, with over 70% as singletons. The sequencing sample was made of peripheral blood. The J gene is TRBJ1-2, the V gene TRBV4-1; a possible D gene is TRBD1 (5 bases). The receptor comes from a human donor in a cohort sampled during active COVID-19. For the CDR3, the DNA is TGCGCCAGCAGCCAAGATCGGGGGGACTATGGCTACACCTTC. Encoded protein: CASSQDRGDYGYTF.